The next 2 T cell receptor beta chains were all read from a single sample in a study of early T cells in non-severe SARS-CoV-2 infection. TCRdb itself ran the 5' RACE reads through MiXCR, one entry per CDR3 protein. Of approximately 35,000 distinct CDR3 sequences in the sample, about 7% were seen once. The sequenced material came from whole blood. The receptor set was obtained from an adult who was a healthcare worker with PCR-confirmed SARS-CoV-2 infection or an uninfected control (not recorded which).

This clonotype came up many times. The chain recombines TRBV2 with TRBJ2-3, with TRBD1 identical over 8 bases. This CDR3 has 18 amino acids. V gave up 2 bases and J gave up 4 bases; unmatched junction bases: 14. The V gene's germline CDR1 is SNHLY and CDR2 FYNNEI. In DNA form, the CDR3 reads TGTGCCAGCAGTGAATTGGGCGTTGGGACAGGAGGGGCAGATACGCAGTATTTT. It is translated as CASSELGVGTGGADTQYF.

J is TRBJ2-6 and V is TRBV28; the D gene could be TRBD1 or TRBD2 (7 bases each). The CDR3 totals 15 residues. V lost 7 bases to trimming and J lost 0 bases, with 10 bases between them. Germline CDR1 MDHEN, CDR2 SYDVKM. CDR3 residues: CASTGGVSGANVLTF. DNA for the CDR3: TGTGCCAGCACAGGGGGGGTCTCTGGGGCCAACGTCCTGACTTTC.